The rows below give T cell receptor beta chains drawn from one sample of a study of blood T cell repertoires in COVID-19. Produced via immunoSEQ multiplex PCR; TCRdb's table is partial and in-frame only. In the table there are some 87,000 clones, about 81% of which are singletons. Sequencing was done on a sample of peripheral blood. All receptors derive from a human donor in a cohort sampled during active COVID-19. The CDR3 runs from the conserved cysteine through the conserved F or W. Each record gives: clone size, V gene, J gene, D gene, CDR3 protein, CDR3 DNA. The D gene is left open where the match is weak. The listing skips clone size in some rows; elsewhere it reads once, few, many or a size class.

NA	TRBV14	TRBJ1-6	NA	CASSQFTGNYNSPLHF	TGTGCCAGCAGCCAATTCACAGGAAACTATAATTCACCCCTCCACTTT
few	TRBV4-1	TRBJ1-1	TRBD1	CASSQGQGQPNTEAFF	TGCGCCAGCAGCCAAGGTCAGGGACAGCCTAACACTGAAGCTTTCTTT
NA	TRBV6-5	TRBJ1-6	TRBD1	CASSYEQGPSSPLHF	TGTGCCAGCAGTTACGAACAGGGGCCAAGTTCACCCCTCCACTTT
NA	TRBV3-1/TRBV3-2	TRBJ1-1	NA	CASSQRDGNTEAFF	TGTGCCAGCAGCCAGCGGGACGGGAACACTGAAGCTTTCTTT
NA	TRBV2	TRBJ1-2	NA	CASSSFYGYTF	TGTGCCAGCAGTTCCTTCTATGGCTACACCTTC
NA	TRBV6-5	TRBJ1-5	TRBD1	CASRRTGRNQPQHF	TGTGCCAGCAGGCGGACAGGGAGGAATCAGCCCCAGCATTTT
NA	TRBV5-1	TRBJ2-3	TRBD2	CASSSGTSGNTDTQYF	TGCGCCAGCAGCTCGGGGACTAGCGGCAACACAGATACGCAGTATTTT
NA	TRBV5-6	TRBJ2-5	NA	CASSLGLTQETQYF	TGTGCCAGCAGCTTGGGACTAACTCAAGAGACCCAGTACTTC
NA	TRBV18	TRBJ2-7	TRBD2	CASSPASGDGREQYF	TGTGCCAGCTCCCCCGCTAGCGGGGACGGAAGGGAGCAGTACTTC
NA	TRBV5-1	TRBJ2-6	TRBD1	CASSSGTASGANVLTF	TGCGCCAGCAGCTCCGGGACAGCCTCTGGGGCCAACGTCCTGACTTTC
NA	TRBV7-9	TRBJ1-5	TRBD1	CASSHSRGLRNQPQHF	TGTGCCAGCAGCCATTCCAGGGGGCTCAGGAATCAGCCCCAGCATTTT
few	TRBV5-1	TRBJ1-1	NA	CASSTGNTEAFF	TGCGCCAGCAGTACAGGGAACACTGAAGCTTTCTTT
once	TRBV6-5	TRBJ2-1	NA	CASSRDNSYNEQFF	TGTGCCAGCAGCCGGGACAACTCCTACAATGAGCAGTTCTTC
few	TRBV4-1	TRBJ2-1	NA	CASSQLSRLNEQFF	TGCGCCAGCAGCCAATTGAGCAGGCTAAATGAGCAGTTCTTC
NA	TRBV11-1	TRBJ2-7	NA	CASSPDPLLAEQYF	TGTGCCAGCAGCCCAGATCCGCTTTTAGCCGAGCAGTACTTC
NA	TRBV10-3	TRBJ2-5	NA	CAISSRQNQETQYF	TGTGCCATCAGTAGTCGACAGAACCAAGAGACCCAGTACTTC
NA	TRBV15	TRBJ2-1	TRBD2	CATRWGLGLWFF	TGTGCCACCCGATGGGGACTAGGTTTATGGTTCTTC
NA	TRBV6-5	TRBJ1-2	TRBD1	CASTPGDREGYGYTF	TGTGCCAGCACCCCTGGGGACAGGGAAGGGTATGGCTACACCTTC
NA	TRBV11-2	TRBJ1-4	NA	CASSLGGVSREKLFF	TGTGCCAGCAGCTTAGGGGGCGTGAGTCGTGAAAAACTGTTTTTT
NA	TRBV5-4	TRBJ2-7	NA	CASSLGRKDAYEQYF	TGTGCCAGCAGCTTGGGGAGGAAGGATGCCTACGAGCAGTACTTC
NA	TRBV7-2	TRBJ2-5	TRBD2	CASSFQRGKETQYF	TGTGCCAGCAGCTTCCAGCGGGGGAAAGAGACCCAGTACTTC
NA	TRBV5-1	TRBJ2-3	TRBD2	CASSFTSGGSTDTQYF	TGCGCCAGCAGCTTTACTAGCGGGGGAAGCACAGATACGCAGTATTTT
NA	TRBV5-1	TRBJ2-1	TRBD1	CASSLSQGELGEQFF	TGCGCCAGCAGCTTGTCTCAGGGGGAATTAGGTGAGCAGTTCTTC